The source of this T cell receptor beta chain is a study of blood T cell repertoires in COVID-19. The CDR3 length is 15 residues. V was trimmed by 5 bases and J by 4 bases, leaving 18 bases between them. From germline, CDR1 is SGHVS and CDR2 FQNEAQ. This table comes from immunoSEQ multiplex PCR, and its TCRdb copy is limited to in-frame clones, with some not included. The data show fewer than 90,000 clones, around 88% seen once. This clone was observed a handful of times. The receptor was derived from a man aged 55 to 70 with acute or convalescent COVID-19. The rearrangement links TRBV7-8 to TRBJ2-7; possible D gene TRBD2, 6 bases. The sample was peripheral blood. The CDR3 region is CASSQGALANYEQYF. In nucleotides, the CDR3 is TGTGCCAGCAGCCAGGGCGCGCTAGCGAATTACGAGCAGTACTTC. Full variable domain (missing parts from reference TRBV7-8 and TRBJ2-7): GAGVSQSPRYKVAKRGQDVALRCDPISGHVSLFWYQQALGQGPEFLTYFQNEAQLDKSGLPSDRFFAERPEGSVSTLKIQRTQQEDSAVYLCASSQGALANYEQYFGPGTRLTVT.